The rows below give T cell receptor beta chains drawn from one sample of a study of blood T cell repertoires in COVID-19. Profiled with immunoSEQ multiplex PCR; TCRdb holds only in-frame clones, not every one. This table holds tens of thousands of clones, just over 85% found once. Sequencing was performed on peripheral blood. Source of these receptors: a man aged 25-40 years with acute or convalescent COVID-19. Each CDR3 is given with its conserved first and last residue. The order of the fields is D gene, J gene, V gene, clone size, CDR3 DNA, CDR3 protein. D genes are given only for firm matches. Part of the rows lack a size; the others show once, few, many or a class for expanded clones.

TRBD1 TRBJ1-3 TRBV6-6 once TGTGCCAGCAGTTTGACAGGGAGCGGAAACACCATATATTTT CASSLTGSGNTIYF
TRBD2 TRBJ2-1 TRBV30 . TGTGCCTGGAGACTAGCGGGGGGCCGGCATGAGCAGTTCTTC CAWRLAGGRHEQFF
TRBD2 TRBJ2-1 TRBV7-8 . TGTGCCAGCAGCGCCGGACTAGCGGGAACTAGGAATGAGCAGTTCTTC CASSAGLAGTRNEQFF
TRBD1 TRBJ1-5 TRBV19 . TGTGCCAGCCAGGCCCGGGACAGGGGGCTAGGGTATCAGCCCCAGCATTTT CASQARDRGLGYQPQHF
. TRBJ2-5 TRBV18 . TGTGCCAGCTCACCACCGGGGCCGTTCCAAGAGACCCAGTACTTC CASSPPGPFQETQYF
. TRBJ2-7 TRBV4-3 . TGCGCCAGCAGCCAGGAGGTCCACTACGAGCAGTACTTC CASSQEVHYEQYF
. TRBJ2-5 TRBV9 . TGTGCCAGCAGCCGGGGAGAGACCCAGTACTTC CASSRGETQYF
TRBD1 TRBJ1-2 TRBV27 . TGTGCCAGCAGTCGACAGGGTAGGGACTATGGCTACACCTTC CASSRQGRDYGYTF
. TRBJ1-1 TRBV7-8 . TGTGCCAGCAGCCCCTTTTCGACATCTACGAACACTGAAGCTTTCTTT CASSPFSTSTNTEAFF
TRBD1 TRBJ1-2 TRBV30 . TGTGCCTGGAGTTCCGACAGGGTGTCCTCATTC CAWSSDRVSSF
. TRBJ2-7 TRBV29-1 . TGCAGCGCATCTAGAGGCGCGGGCGAGCAGTACTTC CSASRGAGEQYF
. TRBJ1-2 TRBV25-1 . TGTGCCAGCAGTGAGCCGGCTCTGGGGGGTACCTATGGCTACACCTTC CASSEPALGGTYGYTF
TRBD1 TRBJ1-2 TRBV6-6 . TGTGCCAGCAGTTACCCGGACAGGGGATTCGGCTACACCTTC CASSYPDRGFGYTF
. TRBJ2-1 TRBV7-3 few TGTGCCAGCAGCGAAGGAGGGCTCCCCCCGTTGAATGAGCAGTTCTTC CASSEGGLPPLNEQFF
. TRBJ1-5 TRBV10-3 . TGTGCCATCAGAGACAATAGCAATCAGCCCCAGCATTTT CAIRDNSNQPQHF
. TRBJ1-2 TRBV10-3 . TGTGCCATCAGGCCGGGACAAAGACCCTATGGCTACACCTTC CAIRPGQRPYGYTF
TRBD1 TRBJ1-5 TRBV19 . TGTGCCAGTAGGGACAGGGGCGATTATAGCAATCAGCCCCAGCATTTT CASRDRGDYSNQPQHF
TRBD2 TRBJ2-3 TRBV13 . TGTGCCAGCGGGAACCTGGGCGGGGGTACAGATACGCAGTATTTT CASGNLGGGTDTQYF
TRBD1 TRBJ1-1 TRBV3-1/TRBV3-2 . TGTGCCAGCAGTCCTACTCAGGGGGACACTGAAGCTTTCTTT CASSPTQGDTEAFF
TRBD1 TRBJ2-1 TRBV24-1 . TGTGCCACCAGTGATCACCCGGGACAGGGGATGTCCTACAATGAGCAGTTCTTC CATSDHPGQGMSYNEQFF
TRBD2 TRBJ2-1 TRBV10-3 . TGTGCCATCAGTTGGACTAGCGCGAGCTCCTACAATGAGCAGTTCTTC CAISWTSASSYNEQFF
TRBD1 TRBJ1-1 TRBV5-4 . TGTGCCAGCAGCTCAAAAGGGGGCACGGCTGAAGCTTTCTTT CASSSKGGTAEAFF
TRBD1 TRBJ1-4 TRBV6-5 . TGTGCCAGCAGTCCTGGGGGGACAGGGAGAGAAAAACTGTTTTTT CASSPGGTGREKLFF
TRBD1 TRBJ1-1 TRBV2 . TGTGCCAGCACCTCCCGGGACAGGGTTACCGCTGAAGCTTTCTTT CASTSRDRVTAEAFF
. TRBJ1-1 TRBV6-6 . TGTGCCAGCAGACCGACAGTAGTCACTGAAGCTTTCTTT CASRPTVVTEAFF
. TRBJ1-1 TRBV15 . TGTGCCACCAGCGGTGGGGGGGCAGTAGGTTTCGTTGAAGCTTTCTTT CATSGGGAVGFVEAFF
. TRBJ2-7 TRBV5-1 once TGCGCCAGCAGCTTCGGAGACGAGCAGTACTTC CASSFGDEQYF